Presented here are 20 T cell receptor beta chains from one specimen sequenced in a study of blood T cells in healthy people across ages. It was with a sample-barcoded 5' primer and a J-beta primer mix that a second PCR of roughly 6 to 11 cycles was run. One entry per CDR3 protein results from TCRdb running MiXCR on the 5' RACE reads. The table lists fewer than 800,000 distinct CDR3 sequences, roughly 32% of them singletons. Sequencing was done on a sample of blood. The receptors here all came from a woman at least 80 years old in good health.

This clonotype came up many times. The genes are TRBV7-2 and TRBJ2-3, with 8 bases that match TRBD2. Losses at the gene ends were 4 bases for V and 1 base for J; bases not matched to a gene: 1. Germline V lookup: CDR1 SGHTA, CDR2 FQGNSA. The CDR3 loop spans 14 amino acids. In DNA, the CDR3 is TGTGCCAGCAGCTGGCGGGGGGGCACAGATACGCAGTATTTT. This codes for CASSWRGGTDTQYF. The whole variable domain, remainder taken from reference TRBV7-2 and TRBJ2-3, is GAGVSQSPSNKVTEKGKDVELRCDPISGHTALYWYRQSLGQGLEFLIYFQGNSAPDKSGLPSDRFSAERTGGSVSTLTIQRTQQEDSAVYLCASSWRGGTDTQYFGPGTRLTVL.

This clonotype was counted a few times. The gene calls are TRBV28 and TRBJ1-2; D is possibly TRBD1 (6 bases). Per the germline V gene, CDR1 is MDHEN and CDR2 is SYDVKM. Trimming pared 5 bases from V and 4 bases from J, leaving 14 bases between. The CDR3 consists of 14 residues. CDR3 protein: CASSTGTPIYGYTF. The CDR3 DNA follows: TGTGCCAGCAGTACCGGGACACCTATCTATGGCTACACCTTC.

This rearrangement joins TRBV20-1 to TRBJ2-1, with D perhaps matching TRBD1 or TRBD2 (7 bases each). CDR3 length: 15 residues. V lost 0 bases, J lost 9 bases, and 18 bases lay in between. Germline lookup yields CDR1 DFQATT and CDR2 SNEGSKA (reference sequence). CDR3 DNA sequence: TGCAGTGCTAGAGATCCCAGGGGGGGCTCGGGTGAGCAGTTCTTC. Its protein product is CSARDPRGGSGEQFF.

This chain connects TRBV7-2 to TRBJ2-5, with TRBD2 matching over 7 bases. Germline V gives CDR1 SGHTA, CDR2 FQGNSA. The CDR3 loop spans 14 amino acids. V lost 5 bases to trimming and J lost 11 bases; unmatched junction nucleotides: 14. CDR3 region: CASSTQRGLREQYF. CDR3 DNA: TGTGCCAGCAGCACCCAGCGGGGCCTACGGGAGCAGTACTTC.

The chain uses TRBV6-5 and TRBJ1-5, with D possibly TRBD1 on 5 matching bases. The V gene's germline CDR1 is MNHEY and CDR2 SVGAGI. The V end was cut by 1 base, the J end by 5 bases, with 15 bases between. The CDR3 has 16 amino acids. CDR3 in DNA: TGTGCCAGCAGTTACTGGCGCACTATGACAGATCAGCCCCAGCATTTT. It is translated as CASSYWRTMTDQPQHF.

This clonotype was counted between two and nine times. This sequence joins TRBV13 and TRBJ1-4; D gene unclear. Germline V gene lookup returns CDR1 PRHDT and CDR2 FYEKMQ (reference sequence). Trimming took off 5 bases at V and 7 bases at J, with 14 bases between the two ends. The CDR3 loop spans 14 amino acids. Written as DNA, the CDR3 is TGTGCCAGCAGCATGACTATGGGTGGTGAAAAACTGTTTTTT. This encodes CASSMTMGGEKLFF.

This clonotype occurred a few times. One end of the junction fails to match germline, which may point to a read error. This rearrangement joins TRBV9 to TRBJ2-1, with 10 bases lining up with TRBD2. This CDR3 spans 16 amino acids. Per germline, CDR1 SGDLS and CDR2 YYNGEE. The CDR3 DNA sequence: TGTGCCAGCAGCGGCAGACAGCGGGGGGGCCAGAATGGGCAGTTCTTC. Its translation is CASSGRQRGGQNGQFF. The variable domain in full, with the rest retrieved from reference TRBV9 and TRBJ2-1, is DSGVTQTPKHLITATGQRVTLRCSPRSGDLSVYWYQQSLDQGLQFLIQYYNGEERAKGNILERFSAQQFPDLHSELNLSSLELGDSALYFCASSGRQRGGQNGQFFGPGTRLTVL.

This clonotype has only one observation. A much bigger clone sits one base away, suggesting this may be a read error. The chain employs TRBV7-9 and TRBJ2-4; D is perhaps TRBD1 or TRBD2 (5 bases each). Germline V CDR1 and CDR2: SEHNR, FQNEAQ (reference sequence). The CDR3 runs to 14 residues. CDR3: CVSSLGELKNIQYF. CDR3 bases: TGTGTCAGCAGCTTAGGGGAGTTGAAAAACATTCAGTACTTC.

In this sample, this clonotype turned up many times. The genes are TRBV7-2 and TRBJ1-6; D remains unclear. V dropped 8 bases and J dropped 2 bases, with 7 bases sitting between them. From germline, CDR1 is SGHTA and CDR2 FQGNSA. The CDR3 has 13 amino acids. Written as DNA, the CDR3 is TGTGCCAGCGGCAGCACCTATAATTCACCCCTCCACTTT. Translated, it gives CASGSTYNSPLHF.

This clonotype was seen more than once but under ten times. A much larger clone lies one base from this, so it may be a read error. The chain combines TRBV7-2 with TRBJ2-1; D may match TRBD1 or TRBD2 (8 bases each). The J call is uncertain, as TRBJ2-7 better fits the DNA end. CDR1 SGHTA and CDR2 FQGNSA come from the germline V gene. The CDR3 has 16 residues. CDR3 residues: CASSPGGGGHYNEQYF. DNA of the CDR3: TGTGCCAGCAGCCCAGGGGGCGGGGGGCATTACAATGAGCAGTACTTC.

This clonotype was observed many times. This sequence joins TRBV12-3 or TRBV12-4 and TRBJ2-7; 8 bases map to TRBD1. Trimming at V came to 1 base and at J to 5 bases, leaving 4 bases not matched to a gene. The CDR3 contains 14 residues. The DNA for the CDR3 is TGTGCCAGCAGTTTAGGTTCAGGGGGCGACGAGCAGTACTTC. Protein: CASSLGSGGDEQYF.

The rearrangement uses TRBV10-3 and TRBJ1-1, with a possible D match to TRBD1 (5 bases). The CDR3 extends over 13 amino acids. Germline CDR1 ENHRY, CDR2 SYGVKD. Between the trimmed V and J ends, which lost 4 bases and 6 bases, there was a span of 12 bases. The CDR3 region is CAISGGTIPEAFF. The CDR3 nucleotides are TGTGCCATCAGTGGGGGGACGATCCCTGAAGCTTTCTTT.

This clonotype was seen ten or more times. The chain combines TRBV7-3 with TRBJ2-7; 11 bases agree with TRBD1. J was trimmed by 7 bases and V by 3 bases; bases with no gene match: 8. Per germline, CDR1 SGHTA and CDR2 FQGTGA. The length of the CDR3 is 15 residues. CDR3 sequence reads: CASSLDRGQGLEQYF. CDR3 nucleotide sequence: TGTGCCAGCAGCTTGGACAGGGGGCAGGGATTGGAGCAGTACTTC.

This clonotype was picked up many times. The CDR3 reads CASSLGQVTEAFF. The CDR3 DNA is TGTGCCAGCAGCTTAGGGCAGGTCACTGAAGCTTTCTTT. The chain recombines TRBV7-6 with TRBJ1-1; the D is unclear. This CDR3 has 13 residues. V was cut by 1 base and J by 4 bases, with 7 bases left in between. Germline CDR1 SGHVS, CDR2 FNYEAQ. The full variable domain, with the rest looked up from reference TRBV7-6 and TRBJ1-1, is GAGVSQSPRYKVTKRGQDVALRCDPISGHVSLYWYRQALGQGPEFLTYFNYEAQQDKSGLPNDRFSAERPEGSISTLTIQRTEQRDSAMYRCASSLGQVTEAFFGQGTRLTVV.

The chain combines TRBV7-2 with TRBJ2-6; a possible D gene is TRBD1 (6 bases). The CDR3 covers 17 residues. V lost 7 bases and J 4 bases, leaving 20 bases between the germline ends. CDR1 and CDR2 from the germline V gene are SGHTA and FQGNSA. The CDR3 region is CASTLYPRGTGANVLTF. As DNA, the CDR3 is TGTGCCAGCACCTTGTACCCGAGGGGGACAGGGGCCAACGTCCTGACTTTC. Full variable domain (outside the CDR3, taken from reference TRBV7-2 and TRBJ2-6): GAGVSQSPSNKVTEKGKDVELRCDPISGHTALYWYRQSLGQGLEFLIYFQGNSAPDKSGLPSDRFSAERTGGSVSTLTIQRTQQEDSAVYLCASTLYPRGTGANVLTFGAGSRLTVL.

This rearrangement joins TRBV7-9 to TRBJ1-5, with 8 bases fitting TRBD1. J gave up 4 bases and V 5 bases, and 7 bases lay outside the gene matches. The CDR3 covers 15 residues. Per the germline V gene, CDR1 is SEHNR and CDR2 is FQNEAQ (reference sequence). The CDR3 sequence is CASSVTGVGNQPQHF. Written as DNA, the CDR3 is TGTGCCAGCAGCGTGACAGGGGTAGGAAATCAGCCCCAGCATTTT.

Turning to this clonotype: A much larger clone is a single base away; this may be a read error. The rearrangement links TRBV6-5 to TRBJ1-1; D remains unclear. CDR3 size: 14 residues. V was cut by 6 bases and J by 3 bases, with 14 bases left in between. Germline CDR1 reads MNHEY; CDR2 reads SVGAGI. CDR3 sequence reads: CASSRGRLDTEAFF. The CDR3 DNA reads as TGTGCCAGCAGCCGCGGACGCTTGGACACTGAAGCTTTCTTT.

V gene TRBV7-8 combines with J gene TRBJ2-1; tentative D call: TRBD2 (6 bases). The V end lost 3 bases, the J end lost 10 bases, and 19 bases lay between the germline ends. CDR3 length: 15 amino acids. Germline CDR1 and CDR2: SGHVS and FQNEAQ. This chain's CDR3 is CASSLGMDDRGEQFF. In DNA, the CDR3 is TGTGCCAGCAGCTTGGGGATGGACGACCGGGGGGAGCAGTTCTTC.

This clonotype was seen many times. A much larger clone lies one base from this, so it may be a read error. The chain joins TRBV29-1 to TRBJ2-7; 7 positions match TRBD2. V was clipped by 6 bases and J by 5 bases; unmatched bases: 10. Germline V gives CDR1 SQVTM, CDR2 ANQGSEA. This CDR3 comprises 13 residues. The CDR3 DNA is TGCAGCGTGATTAGCGGGTGCCCCAACGAGCAGTACTTC. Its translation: CSVISGCPNEQYF.

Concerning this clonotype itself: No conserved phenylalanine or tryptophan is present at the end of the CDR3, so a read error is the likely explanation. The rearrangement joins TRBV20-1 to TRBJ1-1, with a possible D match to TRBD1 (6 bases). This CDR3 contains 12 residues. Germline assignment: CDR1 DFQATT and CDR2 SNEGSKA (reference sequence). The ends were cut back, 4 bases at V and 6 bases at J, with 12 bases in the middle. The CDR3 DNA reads TGCAGTGCTACACAGGGTTTGTCTGAAGCTTTCTTG. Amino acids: CSATQGLSEAFL.